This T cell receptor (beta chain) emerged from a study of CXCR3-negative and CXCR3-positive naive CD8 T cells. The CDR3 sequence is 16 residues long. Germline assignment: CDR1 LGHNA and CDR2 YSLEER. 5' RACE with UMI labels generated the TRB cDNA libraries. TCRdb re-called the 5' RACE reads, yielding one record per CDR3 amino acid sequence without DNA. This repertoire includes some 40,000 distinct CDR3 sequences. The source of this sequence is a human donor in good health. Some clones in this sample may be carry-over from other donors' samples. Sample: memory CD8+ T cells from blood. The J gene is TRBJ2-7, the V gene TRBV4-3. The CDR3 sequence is CASSQDLGGSSYEQYF.